Each of the 23 T cell receptor beta chains below was sequenced from the same sample in a study of neurological immune-mediated disorders. TCRdb passed the 5' RACE reads through MiXCR, listing each CDR3 protein once. This sample has 66,000 or so distinct CDR3 sequences, with around 5.2% found just once. Sequencing input: PBMCs. These receptors all come from a young woman with multiple sclerosis.

This clonotype came up a few times. The V gene is TRBV27, the J gene TRBJ1-1; TRBD1 aligns across 8 bases. The trim removed 5 bases at V and 0 bases at J, leaving 5 bases unmatched. Germline CDR1 is MNHEY and CDR2 is SMNVEV (reference sequence). The CDR3 runs 15 residues. CDR3 in DNA: TGTGCCAGCAGTGGACGGACAGGGCTGAACACTGAAGCTTTCTTT. It codes for CASSGRTGLNTEAFF.

The J gene is TRBJ1-6, the V gene TRBV6-2 or TRBV6-3; D is unclear. CDR3 size: 12 residues. V lost 5 bases and J 9 bases, leaving 8 bases between the germline ends. Looked up from germline, CDR1 is MNHEY and CDR2 is SVGEGT. The CDR3 nucleotides read TGTGCCAGCAGTAAAACGGTTTCACCCCTCCACTTT. Protein product: CASSKTVSPLHF.

The chain uses TRBV10-3 and TRBJ1-5; D unresolved. Trimming took 3 bases from V and 1 from J, leaving 10 bases between them. The germline CDR1 and CDR2 sequences are ENHRY and SYGVKD. This CDR3 is built from 15 residues. CDR3 loop: CAISDRGESNQPQHF. CDR3 nucleotide sequence: TGTGCCATCAGTGACCGCGGGGAGAGCAATCAGCCCCAGCATTTT.

The V gene is TRBV29-1, the J gene TRBJ1-2; no reliable D call. V gave up 3 bases and J gave up 5 bases, with 10 bases separating them. Germline CDR1 reads SQVTM; CDR2 reads ANQGSEA. The CDR3 spans 12 residues. The DNA of the CDR3 is TGCAGCGTTGATTGGACCCTTTATGGCTACACCTTC. Translating gives CSVDWTLYGYTF.

In its sample, this clonotype was seen many times. CDR3: CASSDGQTSTDTQYF. In DNA form, the CDR3 reads TGCGCCAGCAGCGACGGGCAGACTAGCACAGATACGCAGTATTTT. The chain carries TRBV5-1 and TRBJ2-3; unclear D gene. CDR3 length: 15 amino acids. From germline, CDR1 is SGHRS and CDR2 YFSETQ. V was trimmed by 4 bases and J by 0 bases, leaving 12 bases between them. Supplemented by reference TRBV5-1 and TRBJ2-3, the full variable domain reads KAGVTQTPRYLIKTRGQQVTLSCSPISGHRSVSWYQQTPGQGLQFLFEYFSETQRNKGNFPGRFSGRQFSNSRSEMNVSTLELGDSALYLCASSDGQTSTDTQYFGPGTRLTVL.

This clonotype has at least ten counts. V gene TRBV3-1 combines with J gene TRBJ2-7; maybe TRBD2 (6 bases). The length of the CDR3 is 12 residues. Germline-derived CDR1 and CDR2 are LGHDT and YNNKEL (reference sequence). The V and J ends lost 5 bases and 4 bases respectively, with 9 bases between them. CDR3: CASSGDLYEQYF. The CDR3 coding sequence is TGTGCCAGCAGCGGGGACTTGTACGAGCAGTACTTC.

This clonotype was observed at least ten times. V gene TRBV12-3 or TRBV12-4 combines with J gene TRBJ2-3; 8 positions agree with TRBD1. The CDR3 length is 16 residues. Germline trimming cut 7 bases from V and 2 bases from J; bases unmatched to any gene: 11. CDR3 residues: CASITDRDRFTDTQYF. DNA for the CDR3: TGTGCCAGCATTACGGACAGGGATCGTTTCACAGATACGCAGTATTTT.

The V gene is TRBV20-1, the J gene TRBJ2-7; a weak D match, TRBD1 (6 bases). This CDR3 is built from 11 residues. V shed 8 bases and J shed 7 bases, with 15 bases lying between them. Germline CDR1 is DFQATT and CDR2 is SNEGSKA (reference sequence). Written as DNA, the CDR3 is TGCAGTCCGAAACAGGGAAAAGAGCAGTACTTC. This gives the protein CSPKQGKEQYF.

This clonotype was found many times. This rearrangement joins TRBV29-1 to TRBJ2-3; 8 bases fit TRBD2. Germline V lookup: CDR1 SQVTM, CDR2 ANQGSEA. The CDR3 runs to 16 residues. V was pared by 3 bases and J by 6 bases, with 14 bases of the junction left unmatched. The chain's CDR3 is CSVERPGTSFVDTQYF. The CDR3 nucleotides read TGCAGCGTTGAGCGACCCGGGACTAGTTTCGTGGATACGCAGTATTTT.

This clonotype occurred many times. This sequence joins TRBV20-1 and TRBJ1-1, with D tentatively TRBD1 (6 bases). This CDR3 contains 12 residues. Germline lookup yields CDR1 DFQATT and CDR2 SNEGSKA (reference sequence). V dropped 3 bases and J dropped 10 bases, with 15 bases sitting between them. CDR3 protein: CSASARGGRAFF. The CDR3 DNA sequence: TGCAGTGCTAGTGCCAGGGGTGGACGAGCTTTCTTT.

This clonotype was recorded many times. The genes are TRBV7-2 and TRBJ2-7; a weak D match, TRBD2 (5 bases). The CDR3 has 15 residues. Germline-derived CDR1 and CDR2 are SGHTA and FQGNSA. V shed 2 bases and J shed 0 bases, with 11 bases lying between them. CDR3 sequence: CASSLQPSRSYEQYF. In DNA form, the CDR3 reads TGTGCCAGCAGCTTACAGCCTAGCCGCTCCTACGAGCAGTACTTC.

This clonotype was picked up many times. Compared with germline, one end of the junction differs, possibly owing to a read error. The chain employs TRBV20-1 and TRBJ1-5; the match to TRBD1 covers 8 bases. The CDR3 length is 15 residues. CDR1 DFQATT and CDR2 SNEGSKA come from the germline V gene (reference sequence). The CDR3 coding sequence is TGCAGTGCTAGAGACGGACAGGGTTTCAATCAGCCCCAGAATTTT. It codes for CSARDGQGFNQPQNF.

In this sample, this clonotype turned up many times. The chain uses TRBV14 and TRBJ1-5; D remains ambiguous. Germline CDR1 and CDR2: SGHDN and FVKESK. The CDR3 length is 12 residues. Trimming shortened V by 0 bases and J by 4 bases, and 1 base separated the two germline ends. The CDR3 protein is CASSQENQPQHF. DNA for the CDR3: TGTGCCAGCAGCCAAGAAAATCAGCCCCAGCATTTT.

This clonotype was detected once. A read error is likely, as this CDR3 ends without the conserved phenylalanine or tryptophan. This chain uses TRBV5-1 with TRBJ1-1; TRBD1 matches at 10 bases. The CDR3 consists of 14 residues. CDR1 is SGHRS and CDR2 is YFSETQ in the germline V gene. V gave up 0 bases and J gave up 8 bases; unmatched junction bases: 4. In DNA form, the CDR3 reads TGCGCCAGCAGCTTGGATGGGACAGGGGTCGAAGCTTTCAAT. Its translation: CASSLDGTGVEAFN.

Many counts were recorded for this clonotype. The chain combines TRBV20-1 with TRBJ2-7; 12 bases are a match to TRBD1. V shed 1 base and J 6 bases; nucleotides not matched to a gene: 7. Germline V lookup: CDR1 DFQATT, CDR2 SNEGSKA (reference sequence). CDR3 size: 15 residues. CDR3 sequence (DNA): TGCAGTGCTAGAGGGGGACAGGGGGCATTAGCCGAGCAGTACTTC. It specifies CSARGGQGALAEQYF.

In this sample, this clonotype turned up many times. This chain connects TRBV2 to TRBJ2-7, with D possibly being TRBD1 (5 bases). CDR1 and CDR2 from the germline V gene are SNHLY and FYNNEI. V was pared by 6 bases and J by 1 base, with 7 bases between. The CDR3 extends over 12 amino acids. The CDR3 here is CASSRVSYEQYF. Written as DNA, the CDR3 is TGTGCCAGCAGCAGGGTATCCTACGAGCAGTACTTC.

This clonotype was seen ten or more times. The chain employs TRBV3-1 and TRBJ2-7; D call uncertain. The CDR3 runs 13 residues. With 0 bases removed from V and 2 bases from J, the gap between germline ends came to 5 bases. Germline-derived CDR1 and CDR2 are LGHDT and YNNKEL (reference sequence). The CDR3 DNA reads as TGTGCCAGCAGCCAAGATCAGCCCTACGAGCAGTACTTC. Its translation: CASSQDQPYEQYF.

This clonotype was seen many times. The CDR3 loop is CASRQRPSGELFF. CDR3 nucleotides: TGTGCCAGCAGGCAGCGGCCCTCCGGGGAGCTGTTTTTT. The chain combines TRBV3-1 with TRBJ2-2; D might be TRBD2 (5 bases). CDR3 length: 13 residues. Germline lookup yields CDR1 LGHDT and CDR2 YNNKEL (reference sequence). Trimming removed 6 bases from V and 6 bases from J, with 11 bases in between.

This clonotype showed up many times. The genes are TRBV15 and TRBJ1-1; possibly TRBD1 for D (5 bases). V lost 1 base to trimming and J lost 4 bases, with 7 bases between them. Looked up from germline, CDR1 is LNHNV and CDR2 is YYDKDF (reference sequence). This CDR3 is 13 amino acids long. CDR3 nucleotides: TGTGCCACCAGCAGAGCGGGGGGCACTGAAGCTTTCTTT. This codes for CATSRAGGTEAFF. The full variable domain, completed using reference TRBV15 and TRBJ1-1, is DAMVIQNPRYQVTQFGKPVTLSCSQTLNHNVMYWYQQKSSQAPKLLFHYYDKDFNNEADTPDNFQSRRPNTSFCFLDIRSPGLGDTAMYLCATSRAGGTEAFFGQGTRLTVV.

This clonotype was counted a few times. The V call is TRBV27, the J call TRBJ2-6; TRBD2 matches 7 bases. Germline values: CDR1 MNHEY, CDR2 SMNVEV (reference sequence). The CDR3 extends over 18 amino acids. V shed 3 bases and J 0 bases; nucleotides not matched to a gene: 8. The CDR3 is CASSLRAGPFSGANVLTF. CDR3 DNA sequence: TGTGCCAGCAGTTTGAGAGCGGGGCCCTTCTCTGGGGCCAACGTCCTGACTTTC.

This clonotype showed up just a few times. A much larger clone differs by one base, so this may be a read error. This chain connects TRBV6-6 to TRBJ1-1; D remains ambiguous. The germline gives CDR1 MNHNY, CDR2 SVGAGI (reference sequence). CDR3 size: 10 residues. V lost 9 bases, J lost 9 bases, and 11 bases lay in between. The CDR3 loop reads CARIGSKAFF. The CDR3 nucleotides are TGTGCCAGAATCGGCAGCAAAGCTTTCTTT.

This clonotype was counted many times. The chain uses TRBV20-1 and TRBJ2-7; possible D gene TRBD2, 5 bases. Trimming cost V 1 base and J 3 bases, with 16 bases left between them. This CDR3 has 15 amino acids. Germline V lookup: CDR1 DFQATT, CDR2 SNEGSKA (reference sequence). CDR3 in DNA: TGCAGTGCTAGAGGAATGGGCAGTGGAGGCTACGAGCAGTACTTC. Amino acids: CSARGMGSGGYEQYF.

This clonotype appeared many times. The V and J genes are TRBV20-1 and TRBJ1-2; 8 nucleotides align to TRBD1. CDR3 length equals 14 residues. Per the germline V gene, CDR1 is DFQATT and CDR2 is SNEGSKA (reference sequence). With 2 bases clipped from V and 8 bases from J, the junction kept 10 bases outside the gene matches. The CDR3 here is CSARLGGQGGGYTF. CDR3 in DNA: TGCAGTGCTAGATTGGGTGGACAGGGTGGCGGCTACACCTTC.